The rows below give T cell receptor beta chains drawn from one sample of a study of blood T cell repertoires in COVID-19. Method: immunoSEQ multiplex PCR; TCRdb's copy keeps in-frame clones and lacks some. The data show roughly 200,000 clones, approximately 90% seen once. Input material: peripheral blood. These receptors were taken from a man between 60 and 70 years old who had recovered from COVID-19. Each CDR3 is given with its conserved first and last residue. A D gene is named only where the DNA matches it firmly.

D gene: TRBD1; J gene: TRBJ1-3; V gene: TRBV6-6; CDR3 protein: CASSPGGSGNTIYF
D gene: .; J gene: TRBJ1-5; V gene: TRBV3-1/TRBV3-2; CDR3 protein: CASSQDTHRTGQGPQHF
D gene: .; J gene: TRBJ1-2; V gene: TRBV2; CDR3 protein: CASRQTGNYGYTF
D gene: .; J gene: TRBJ2-5; V gene: TRBV28; CDR3 protein: CASSRSPNSQETQYF
D gene: .; J gene: TRBJ2-5; V gene: TRBV18; CDR3 protein: CASSPGQGNTETQYF
D gene: .; J gene: TRBJ2-7; V gene: TRBV12-3/TRBV12-4; CDR3 protein: CASSTNRDEQYF
D gene: .; J gene: TRBJ2-1; V gene: TRBV11-3; CDR3 protein: CASSIRPGTKQFF
D gene: TRBD1; J gene: TRBJ2-5; V gene: TRBV7-2; CDR3 protein: CASSTRTGAVLETQYF
D gene: TRBD2; J gene: TRBJ2-3; V gene: TRBV18; CDR3 protein: CASSPLAGGGTDTQYF
D gene: .; J gene: TRBJ1-2; V gene: TRBV4-2; CDR3 protein: CASSQDRGTNYGYTF
D gene: TRBD1; J gene: TRBJ1-6; V gene: TRBV6-1; CDR3 protein: CASSADRGAPNSPLHF
D gene: TRBD1; J gene: TRBJ2-2; V gene: TRBV24-1; CDR3 protein: CATSDLGQGDTGELFF
D gene: .; J gene: TRBJ1-1; V gene: TRBV19; CDR3 protein: CASSILGENTEAFF
D gene: TRBD2; J gene: TRBJ2-7; V gene: TRBV27; CDR3 protein: CASGRTGTSGYEQYF
D gene: TRBD2; J gene: TRBJ2-5; V gene: TRBV11-2; CDR3 protein: CASSLDRGGRWGETQYF
D gene: .; J gene: TRBJ1-1; V gene: TRBV7-9; CDR3 protein: CASSSPGRGAFF
D gene: TRBD1; J gene: TRBJ1-2; V gene: TRBV7-9; CDR3 protein: CASSPSGGGVGYTF
D gene: TRBD1; J gene: TRBJ1-1; V gene: TRBV30; CDR3 protein: CAWSVSKSGQLNTEAFF
D gene: TRBD2; J gene: TRBJ2-3; V gene: TRBV2; CDR3 protein: CASSESLAVGVDTQYF
D gene: .; J gene: TRBJ1-5; V gene: TRBV18; CDR3 protein: CASSPPAGINQPQHF
D gene: .; J gene: TRBJ1-1; V gene: TRBV18; CDR3 protein: CASSQGGDTEAFF
D gene: TRBD2; J gene: TRBJ2-1; V gene: TRBV18; CDR3 protein: CASSPGLIAGMQFF
D gene: TRBD1; J gene: TRBJ1-2; V gene: TRBV19; CDR3 protein: CASSTEGTGVLNYGYTF
D gene: TRBD2; J gene: TRBJ2-2; V gene: TRBV7-9; CDR3 protein: CASSFGLAGTGELFF
D gene: TRBD1; J gene: TRBJ1-4; V gene: TRBV24-1; CDR3 protein: CATSDLLPDRAISTNEKLFF